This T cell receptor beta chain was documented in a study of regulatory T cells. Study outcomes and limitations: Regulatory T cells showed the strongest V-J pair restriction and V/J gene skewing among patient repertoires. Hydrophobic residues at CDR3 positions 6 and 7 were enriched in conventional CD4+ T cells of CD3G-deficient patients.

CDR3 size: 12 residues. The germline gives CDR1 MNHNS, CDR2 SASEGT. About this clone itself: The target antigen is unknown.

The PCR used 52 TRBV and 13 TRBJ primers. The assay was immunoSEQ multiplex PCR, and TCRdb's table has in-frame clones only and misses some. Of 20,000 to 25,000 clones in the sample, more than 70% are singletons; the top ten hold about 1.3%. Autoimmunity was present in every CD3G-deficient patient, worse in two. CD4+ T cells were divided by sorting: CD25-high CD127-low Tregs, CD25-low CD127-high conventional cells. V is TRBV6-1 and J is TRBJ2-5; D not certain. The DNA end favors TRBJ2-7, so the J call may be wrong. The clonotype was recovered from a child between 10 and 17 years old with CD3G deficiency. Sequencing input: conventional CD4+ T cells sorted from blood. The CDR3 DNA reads TGTGCCAGCACGGCATCCTACTACGAGCAGTACTTC. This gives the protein CASTASYYEQYF.